One sample yielded the 8 T cell receptor beta chains listed below, sequenced in a study of blood T cell repertoires in COVID-19 (TCRdb year 2020). The library was prepared using the immunoSEQ multiplex PCR assay. As stored in TCRdb, this immuneACCESS dataset retains in-frame rearrangements with V and J assigned. A fraction of the clones does not appear; measured against another copy, unresolved V genes explain less than half of the discrepancy, and the remainder lacks a known reason. The table for this sample lists 150,000 to 200,000 clones; about 87% of them were counted only once. The ten largest clones represent approximately 1.4% of the sample. Material for sequencing was peripheral blood. Receptors were obtained from a woman aged 50 to 65 with acute or convalescent COVID-19.

The rearrangement links TRBV29-1 to TRBJ2-3; 7 bases fit TRBD2. V lost 0 bases, J lost 0 bases, and 9 bases stayed unmatched. The length of the CDR3 is 17 residues. Germline V lookup: CDR1 SQVTM, CDR2 ANQGSEA. The CDR3 sequence is CSVEDYGTTLSTDTQYF. Here the CDR3 DNA reads TGCAGCGTTGAAGACTACGGGACTACCCTAAGCACAGATACGCAGTATTTT.

The V call is TRBV5-4, the J call TRBJ2-2; 7 bases fit TRBD1. Germline CDR1 SGHNT, CDR2 YYREEE (reference sequence). This CDR3 is built from 15 residues. With V trimmed by 0 bases and J by 4 bases, 3 bases remained unmatched. The CDR3 sequence is CASSLAGQLTGELFF. The CDR3 DNA reads TGTGCCAGCAGCTTGGCGGGACAGCTCACCGGGGAGCTGTTTTTT.

This sequence joins TRBV3-1 (or the pseudogene TRBV3-2) and TRBJ1-2, with D uncertain. The CDR3 length is 15 residues. Germline CDR1 and CDR2: LGHDT and YNNKEL (reference sequence). The V end lost 0 bases, the J end lost 4 bases, and 12 bases lay between the germline ends. This CDR3 is CASSQDGVSAYGYTF. In DNA, the CDR3 is TGTGCCAGCAGCCAAGACGGGGTATCAGCCTATGGCTACACCTTC.

V usage is TRBV18 and J usage is TRBJ1-5; TRBD1 agrees at 9 bases. Germline loops: CDR1 KGHSH, CDR2 LQKENI. This CDR3 comprises 15 residues. Trimming removed 6 bases from V and 3 bases from J; junction bases left unmatched: 6. CDR3 nucleotides: TGTGCCAGCTCCCACGGGACAGGGAACAATCAGCCCCAGCATTTT. This gives the protein CASSHGTGNNQPQHF.

The chain is built from TRBV14 and TRBJ2-1; 9 nucleotides match TRBD2. Trimming at V came to 3 bases and at J to 2 bases, leaving 11 bases not matched to a gene. Germline CDR1 reads SGHDN; CDR2 reads FVKESK. The CDR3 runs to 18 residues. As DNA, the CDR3 is TGTGCCAGCAGCCATCTGAGCTCTAGCGGGGACACCTACAATGAGCAGTTCTTC. Protein sequence: CASSHLSSSGDTYNEQFF.

The rearrangement joins TRBV4-3 to TRBJ2-5, with TRBD2 matching over 10 bases. With 2 bases clipped from V and 5 bases from J, the junction kept 8 bases outside the gene matches. CDR3 length: 16 residues. Germline V gene data show CDR1 as LGHNA and CDR2 as YSLEER. The CDR3 region has the DNA TGCGCCAGCAGCCAAAGCGCTAGCGGGGGTGGGGAGACCCAGTACTTC. This encodes CASSQSASGGGETQYF.

The V call is TRBV11-3, the J call TRBJ2-2; D gene unclear. The germline V and J ends were trimmed by 5 bases and 7 bases, with 11 bases remaining between them. The CDR3 runs 13 residues. Germline V gene lookup returns CDR1 SGHNT and CDR2 YENEEA. DNA of the CDR3: TGTGCCAGCAGCCCCGTTTCGGGCGGGGAGCTGTTTTTT. It translates to CASSPVSGGELFF.

This sequence joins TRBV5-1 and TRBJ2-7; D is unclear. From germline, CDR1 is SGHRS and CDR2 YFSETQ. There are 14 residues in the CDR3. V lost 7 bases and J lost 1, with 15 bases in between. The CDR3 region has the DNA TGCGCCAGCGGAGAGACGGCTTTTTCCTACGAGCAGTACTTC. Protein product: CASGETAFSYEQYF.